Listed below are T cell receptor beta chains from one sample, sequenced in a study of T cell repertoires in ileal Crohn's disease. The assay was immunoSEQ multiplex PCR, and TCRdb's table has in-frame clones only and misses some. The sample carries some 30,000 clones, about 81% recorded once. Sequenced: ileal tissue. The receptor set was obtained from an adult with Crohn's disease. Each CDR3 is given with its conserved first and last residue. D genes are given only for firm matches. Rows give clone size only sometimes, using once, few, many, or a class for an expanded clone.

cdr3_nt: TGTGCCAGCTCACCACGAGGCGAAGGGAACACCGGGGAGCTGTTTTTT; cdr3_aa: CASSPRGEGNTGELFF; d_call: -; j_call: TRBJ2-2; v_call: TRBV18; clone_size: -
cdr3_nt: TGTGCCAGCAGCTTAGGAGGACAGGAATATAATTCACCCCTCCACTTT; cdr3_aa: CASSLGGQEYNSPLHF; d_call: TRBD1; j_call: TRBJ1-6; v_call: TRBV7-9; clone_size: -
cdr3_nt: TGCGCCAGCAGCTGGGACATTAACTATGGCTACACCTTC; cdr3_aa: CASSWDINYGYTF; d_call: -; j_call: TRBJ1-2; v_call: TRBV5-1; clone_size: -
cdr3_nt: TGTGCCAGCAGTTACTCGATTCCCGGGATCGGAAACACCATATATTTT; cdr3_aa: CASSYSIPGIGNTIYF; d_call: -; j_call: TRBJ1-3; v_call: TRBV6-5; clone_size: few
cdr3_nt: TGTGCTATCAGGAGGGGCCAGGGTCCTAACTTT; cdr3_aa: CAIRRGQGPNF; d_call: -; j_call: TRBJ1-1; v_call: TRBV2; clone_size: -
cdr3_nt: TGTGCCAGCAGTTTATACGGCACCGGGGAGCTGTTTTTT; cdr3_aa: CASSLYGTGELFF; d_call: -; j_call: TRBJ2-2; v_call: TRBV27; clone_size: -
cdr3_nt: TGCGCCAGCATCCCGGGACTAGCGAACAATGAGCAGTTCTTC; cdr3_aa: CASIPGLANNEQFF; d_call: TRBD2; j_call: TRBJ2-1; v_call: TRBV10-2; clone_size: -
cdr3_nt: TGTGCCTGGAGTGGACAGGTAACCTCTCAGCCCCAGCATTTT; cdr3_aa: CAWSGQVTSQPQHF; d_call: -; j_call: TRBJ1-5; v_call: TRBV30; clone_size: -
cdr3_nt: TGTGCCAGCAGCCCCAACAGGGGAAAGTACTTC; cdr3_aa: CASSPNRGKYF; d_call: TRBD1; j_call: TRBJ2-7; v_call: TRBV7-8; clone_size: -
cdr3_nt: TGCGCCAGCAGCCCGGGCCGGCTAGCGGGGGTTGAGACCCAGTACTTC; cdr3_aa: CASSPGRLAGVETQYF; d_call: TRBD2; j_call: TRBJ2-5; v_call: TRBV4-1; clone_size: -
cdr3_nt: TGTGCCAGCAGTGATGAGGTGGGCTCCTACGAGCAGTACTTC; cdr3_aa: CASSDEVGSYEQYF; d_call: -; j_call: TRBJ2-7; v_call: TRBV2; clone_size: -
cdr3_nt: TGCGCCAGCAGCTTCGGCACAGGGATCAATGAGCAGTTCTTC; cdr3_aa: CASSFGTGINEQFF; d_call: -; j_call: TRBJ2-1; v_call: TRBV5-1; clone_size: -
cdr3_nt: TGTGCCAGCAGTTACTCAAGGACAGGGGTTAATGAGCAGTTCTTC; cdr3_aa: CASSYSRTGVNEQFF; d_call: TRBD1; j_call: TRBJ2-1; v_call: TRBV6-5; clone_size: -
cdr3_nt: TGTGCCAGCAGCGTAGGGGACAGGGTCGACACCGGGGAGCTGTTTTTT; cdr3_aa: CASSVGDRVDTGELFF; d_call: TRBD1; j_call: TRBJ2-2; v_call: TRBV9; clone_size: -
cdr3_nt: TGTGCCTGGAGTGTACTTGAGACAGGGGGCTCCACCTTC; cdr3_aa: CAWSVLETGGSTF; d_call: TRBD1; j_call: TRBJ1-2; v_call: TRBV30; clone_size: -
cdr3_nt: TGTGCCAGTAGTCAATCCAGGGGAGCCTCTGGAAACACCATATATTTT; cdr3_aa: CASSQSRGASGNTIYF; d_call: -; j_call: TRBJ1-3; v_call: TRBV19; clone_size: -
cdr3_nt: TGTGCCAGCAGCGCAAGTCCGGGCTACGAGCAGTACTTC; cdr3_aa: CASSASPGYEQYF; d_call: -; j_call: TRBJ2-7; v_call: TRBV11-2; clone_size: once
cdr3_nt: TGTGCCAGCAGTTACTCTCAGGGGGCGAAGAACACTGAAGCTTTCTTT; cdr3_aa: CASSYSQGAKNTEAFF; d_call: TRBD1; j_call: TRBJ1-1; v_call: TRBV6-5; clone_size: -
cdr3_nt: TGCGCCAGCAGCCTGCGGACAGGGGTAGCTGAAAAACTGTTTTTT; cdr3_aa: CASSLRTGVAEKLFF; d_call: TRBD1; j_call: TRBJ1-4; v_call: TRBV5-1; clone_size: -
cdr3_nt: TGTGCCAGCAGCTTCCGGAGAAACTCTGGAAACACCATATATTTT; cdr3_aa: CASSFRRNSGNTIYF; d_call: -; j_call: TRBJ1-3; v_call: TRBV5-6; clone_size: -
cdr3_nt: TGTGCCAGCTCACCCAGGACATCGACGGGGAACACTGAAGCTTTCTTT; cdr3_aa: CASSPRTSTGNTEAFF; d_call: -; j_call: TRBJ1-1; v_call: TRBV18; clone_size: -
cdr3_nt: TGTGCCAGCAGTGAAGACTTCAGGTTAAGGAATCAGCCCCAGCATTTT; cdr3_aa: CASSEDFRLRNQPQHF; d_call: -; j_call: TRBJ1-5; v_call: TRBV6-1; clone_size: -
cdr3_nt: TGTGCCAGCAGCCTAACACTCACAGGGAGTCCCCTCCACTTT; cdr3_aa: CASSLTLTGSPLHF; d_call: -; j_call: TRBJ1-6; v_call: TRBV7-2; clone_size: -
cdr3_nt: TGTGCCAGCAGCTTATCACCTGAGAACTATGGCTACACCTTC; cdr3_aa: CASSLSPENYGYTF; d_call: -; j_call: TRBJ1-2; v_call: TRBV7-2; clone_size: few
cdr3_nt: TGTGCCAGCTCACCGACAGGGGTAGAGCAGTACTTC; cdr3_aa: CASSPTGVEQYF; d_call: TRBD1; j_call: TRBJ2-7; v_call: TRBV18; clone_size: -
cdr3_nt: TGTGCCAGCAGCTTGGCCGGGGGGCGAGCTGGAAACACCATATATTTT; cdr3_aa: CASSLAGGRAGNTIYF; d_call: -; j_call: TRBJ1-3; v_call: TRBV5-6; clone_size: -
cdr3_nt: TGCGCCAGCAGCCTTAGCCCCGAGGGTGAGCAGTTCTTC; cdr3_aa: CASSLSPEGEQFF; d_call: -; j_call: TRBJ2-1; v_call: TRBV5-1; clone_size: -
cdr3_nt: TGCAGCGCCCTCGCAGATACGCAGTATTTT; cdr3_aa: CSALADTQYF; d_call: -; j_call: TRBJ2-3; v_call: TRBV29-1; clone_size: -
cdr3_nt: TGTGCCAGCAGTTTAGCTGGGCCAGTTAGAATCTATGGCTACACCTTC; cdr3_aa: CASSLAGPVRIYGYTF; d_call: -; j_call: TRBJ1-2; v_call: TRBV28; clone_size: -
cdr3_nt: TGTGCCAGCAGTGATCCAAGACTCCAAGAGACCCAGTACTTC; cdr3_aa: CASSDPRLQETQYF; d_call: -; j_call: TRBJ2-5; v_call: TRBV6-1; clone_size: -
cdr3_nt: TGTGCCAGCAGCTTAGCGAGTCGGGGTACCGGGGAGCTGTTTTTT; cdr3_aa: CASSLASRGTGELFF; d_call: -; j_call: TRBJ2-2; v_call: TRBV7-2; clone_size: -
cdr3_nt: TGTGCCAGCAGCCGTAACAGGGGCGGAGTAAGTGGCTACACCTTC; cdr3_aa: CASSRNRGGVSGYTF; d_call: TRBD1; j_call: TRBJ1-2; v_call: TRBV11-2; clone_size: -
cdr3_nt: TGCGCCAGCAGTGAGGGTTGGTCGCGCGAGCAGTACTTC; cdr3_aa: CASSEGWSREQYF; d_call: -; j_call: TRBJ2-7; v_call: TRBV10-1; clone_size: few
cdr3_nt: TGTGCCAGCGGTTACACGGGGGGCAATTCACCCCTCCACTTT; cdr3_aa: CASGYTGGNSPLHF; d_call: -; j_call: TRBJ1-6; v_call: TRBV27; clone_size: -
cdr3_nt: TGTGCCAGCTCACCATCCCAGGGCCTCTCTGGAAACACCATATATTTT; cdr3_aa: CASSPSQGLSGNTIYF; d_call: -; j_call: TRBJ1-3; v_call: TRBV18; clone_size: -
cdr3_nt: TGCAGCGTTGAAAGAACCAGGGGTGTATTACGCAATGAGCAGTTCTTC; cdr3_aa: CSVERTRGVLRNEQFF; d_call: -; j_call: TRBJ2-1; v_call: TRBV29-1; clone_size: few
cdr3_nt: TGTGCCAGCAGCCCAGGGGGTTGGGGTAACTATGGCTACACCTTC; cdr3_aa: CASSPGGWGNYGYTF; d_call: TRBD1; j_call: TRBJ1-2; v_call: TRBV9; clone_size: -
cdr3_nt: TGTGCCAGCAGTGAATTGGGTAGCGAAAAACTGTTTTTT; cdr3_aa: CASSELGSEKLFF; d_call: -; j_call: TRBJ1-4; v_call: TRBV2; clone_size: -
cdr3_nt: TGTGCCAGCAGCCCAGGGGACACTGAAGCTTTCTTT; cdr3_aa: CASSPGDTEAFF; d_call: -; j_call: TRBJ1-1; v_call: TRBV6-5; clone_size: -
cdr3_nt: TGTGCCAGCGCTGGGACAGGGGGGGCAACTAATGAAAAACTGTTTTTT; cdr3_aa: CASAGTGGATNEKLFF; d_call: TRBD1; j_call: TRBJ1-4; v_call: TRBV2; clone_size: -
cdr3_nt: TGTGCCAGCAGCCAAGAGGGGACAGGAAAGGAAACTGAAGCTTTCTTT; cdr3_aa: CASSQEGTGKETEAFF; d_call: TRBD1; j_call: TRBJ1-1; v_call: TRBV14; clone_size: -
cdr3_nt: TGCAGCGTTGAAACAGGGACAGGGGCGAGCGAGCAGTACTTC; cdr3_aa: CSVETGTGASEQYF; d_call: TRBD1; j_call: TRBJ2-7; v_call: TRBV29-1; clone_size: once
cdr3_nt: TGTGCCAGCAGCGACGACAGCGGGGGACTCTCCTACAATGAGCAGTTCTTC; cdr3_aa: CASSDDSGGLSYNEQFF; d_call: TRBD2; j_call: TRBJ2-1; v_call: TRBV7-2; clone_size: -
cdr3_nt: TGTGCCAGCAGCTTTGGAGGGACGTTTCAGCCCCAGCATTTT; cdr3_aa: CASSFGGTFQPQHF; d_call: -; j_call: TRBJ1-5; v_call: TRBV7-9; clone_size: -
cdr3_nt: TGTGCCAGCAGTTTATATCCAGGGGAATACTATGGCTACACCTTC; cdr3_aa: CASSLYPGEYYGYTF; d_call: -; j_call: TRBJ1-2; v_call: TRBV27; clone_size: few
cdr3_nt: TGTGCCAGCAGCCAATACAGGGGCCGTGGCTACACCTTC; cdr3_aa: CASSQYRGRGYTF; d_call: TRBD1; j_call: TRBJ1-2; v_call: TRBV7-2; clone_size: few
cdr3_nt: TGTGCCATCGTGGCAGGAGGTGAGCAGTTCTTC; cdr3_aa: CAIVAGGEQFF; d_call: -; j_call: TRBJ2-1; v_call: TRBV10-3; clone_size: -
cdr3_nt: TGTGCCAGCAGCTTAGCAGGGGATTCACCCCTCCACTTT; cdr3_aa: CASSLAGDSPLHF; d_call: -; j_call: TRBJ1-6; v_call: TRBV7-6; clone_size: -
cdr3_nt: TGTGCCAGCAGCTTAGCAAACGTTGGCGGGCAGCCCCAGCATTTT; cdr3_aa: CASSLANVGGQPQHF; d_call: -; j_call: TRBJ1-5; v_call: TRBV7-8; clone_size: -
cdr3_nt: TGTGCCAGCAGTCAACAAGGACAGGGGGCGGGTGGCTACACCTTC; cdr3_aa: CASSQQGQGAGGYTF; d_call: TRBD1; j_call: TRBJ1-2; v_call: TRBV2; clone_size: -
cdr3_nt: TGCAGCGTTGTGGGACAGGGAAGACGGACTGAAGCTTTCTTT; cdr3_aa: CSVVGQGRRTEAFF; d_call: TRBD1; j_call: TRBJ1-1; v_call: TRBV29-1; clone_size: -
cdr3_nt: TGCGCCAGCAGCTTAGGAGGGGCGGCTGAAGCTTTCTTT; cdr3_aa: CASSLGGAAEAFF; d_call: -; j_call: TRBJ1-1; v_call: TRBV5-1; clone_size: -
cdr3_nt: TGTGCCACCAGCGGGAGGACAGGGGGAAATGAGCAGTTCTTC; cdr3_aa: CATSGRTGGNEQFF; d_call: TRBD1; j_call: TRBJ2-1; v_call: TRBV15; clone_size: once
cdr3_nt: TGTGCCATCAGTGCGGAGGCGAACGAGCAGTACTTC; cdr3_aa: CAISAEANEQYF; d_call: -; j_call: TRBJ2-7; v_call: TRBV10-3; clone_size: -